The 31 T cell receptor beta chains below were found in one sample sequenced in a study of T-cell reconstitution after alpha-beta-depleted transplantation in children. For TCRbeta, the library was prepared with unique molecular identifiers. TCRdb recomputed calls from the PCR reads with MiXCR, one row per CDR3 protein. The sample has around 400,000 distinct CDR3 sequences; under 13% are singletons. Sequenced material: PBMCs from the stem cell graft donor, taken from the stem cell graft. These receptor sequences come from a human donor who donated a stem cell graft to a child with acute myeloid leukemia.

The chain joins TRBV12-3 or TRBV12-4 to TRBJ1-5; D may be TRBD1 (5 bases). The CDR3 extends over 14 amino acids. The V gene lost 3 bases and the J gene lost 7 bases, with 13 bases spanning the gap. This CDR3 reads CASSLRGAAQPQHF. CDR3 nucleotides: TGTGCCAGCAGTTTGAGAGGGGCGGCCCAGCCCCAGCATTTT.

The CDR3 DNA follows: TGTGCCAGCAGTTACTTTCGAGGGGGGGAGACCCAGTACTTC. As protein: CASSYFRGGETQYF. V and J are TRBV6-5 and TRBJ2-5, with D perhaps assigned TRBD1 or TRBD2 (6 bases each). Trimming cost V 1 base and J 5 bases, with 11 bases left between them. CDR1 is MNHEY, CDR2 SVGAGI, per germline. The CDR3 sequence is 14 residues long.

This clonotype has just one count. This chain joins TRBV11-1 and TRBJ2-1; TRBD1 matches at 7 bases. V shed 5 bases and J 2 bases; nucleotides not matched to a gene: 6. Germline V gene data show CDR1 as SGHAT and CDR2 as FQDESV (reference sequence). The CDR3 is 15 residues long. CDR3 residues: CASSQTGTPYNEQFF. CDR3 DNA: TGTGCCAGCAGCCAGACAGGGACACCCTACAATGAGCAGTTCTTC. The full variable domain, completed using reference TRBV11-1 and TRBJ2-1, is EAEVAQSPRYKITEKSQAVAFWCDPISGHATLYWYRQILGQGPELLVQFQDESVVDDSQLPKDRFSAERLKGVDSTLKIQPAELGDSAMYLCASSQTGTPYNEQFFGPGTRLTVL.

CDR3 sequence reads: CSAKGLAETNEQFF. CDR3 nucleotides: TGCAGTGCTAAGGGACTAGCGGAAACCAATGAGCAGTTCTTC. The chain has TRBV20-1 and TRBJ2-1; 11 nucleotides line up with TRBD2. V dropped 4 bases and J dropped 6; count of bases not matched to a gene: 5. CDR3 length equals 14 residues. CDR1 is DFQATT and CDR2 is SNEGSKA in the germline V gene (reference sequence).

This clonotype was observed a few times. This chain uses TRBV6-2 or TRBV6-3 with TRBJ2-7; D is possibly TRBD1 or TRBD2 (5 bases each). The CDR3 consists of 14 residues. Trimming cost V 0 bases and J 5 bases, with 11 bases left between them. Per germline, CDR1 MNHEY and CDR2 SVGEGT. The CDR3 coding sequence is TGTGCCAGCAGTTACTCGCTAGGGACCCACGAGCAGTACTTC. It specifies CASSYSLGTHEQYF.

The rearrangement uses TRBV3-1 and TRBJ1-1; D remains unclear. The CDR3 covers 14 residues. Between the trimmed V and J ends, which lost 7 bases and 6 bases, there was a span of 18 bases. Looked up from germline, CDR1 is LGHDT and CDR2 is YNNKEL (reference sequence). As DNA, the CDR3 is TGTGCCAGCACCCCTCCGGGAGGAGGCGCTGAAGCTTTCTTT. Translated, it gives CASTPPGGGAEAFF.

Many counts were recorded for this clonotype. V gene TRBV29-1 combines with J gene TRBJ1-2, with D tentatively TRBD1 (5 bases). CDR3 length: 11 residues. Looked up from germline, CDR1 is SQVTM and CDR2 is ANQGSEA. Trimming pared 4 bases from V and 5 bases from J, leaving 8 bases between. Written as DNA, the CDR3 is TGCAGCGTTGCCGGGACGTATGGCTACACCTTC. Translated, it gives CSVAGTYGYTF.

A single count supports this clonotype. This chain links TRBV20-1 with TRBJ2-1; 7 nucleotides agree with TRBD2. Germline CDR1 DFQATT, CDR2 SNEGSKA (reference sequence). The ends lost 6 bases at V and 7 bases at J; junction bases unmatched: 6. This CDR3 region has 12 residues. The CDR3 DNA reads as TGCAGTGCGGGGGGGATAAGGAATGAGCAGTTCTTC. Translation gives CSAGGIRNEQFF.

The V gene is TRBV20-1, the J gene TRBJ2-5; a weak D match, TRBD2 (6 bases). The CDR3 is 13 residues long. With 6 bases removed from V and 7 bases from J, the gap between germline ends came to 18 bases. From germline, CDR1 is DFQATT and CDR2 SNEGSKA (reference sequence). CDR3 region: CSATGPGGGTQYF. The DNA of the CDR3 is TGCAGTGCAACGGGCCCCGGGGGAGGGACCCAGTACTTC.

The V and J genes are TRBV3-1 and TRBJ2-2, with D unresolved. The CDR3 is 15 amino acids. V was pared by 1 base and J by 5 bases, with 11 bases between. Germline V gene sequence: CDR1 LGHDT, CDR2 YNNKEL (reference sequence). CDR3: CASSQAGPATGELFF. The CDR3 nucleotides are TGTGCCAGCAGCCAAGCTGGCCCGGCTACCGGGGAGCTGTTTTTT.

About this clonotype itself: This clone may be a read error of a much larger clone one base away. J is TRBJ1-1 and V is TRBV27; possibly TRBD1 for D (5 bases). Per germline, CDR1 MNHEY and CDR2 SMNVEV (reference sequence). Trimming took 6 bases from V and 1 from J, leaving 9 bases between them. The CDR3 has 13 residues. The CDR3 here is CASRLQENTEAFF. The CDR3 nucleotides are TGTGCCAGCAGATTACAGGAGAACACTGAAGCTTTCTTT.

This clonotype came up a few times. V gene TRBV7-2 combines with J gene TRBJ2-2; 8 bases fit TRBD1. In germline, CDR1 is SGHTA, CDR2 FQGNSA. This CDR3 has 15 amino acids. CDR3 sequence reads: CAGSAGQANTGELFF. CDR3 coding DNA: TGTGCGGGCTCCGCGGGACAGGCGAACACCGGGGAGCTGTTTTTT.

This chain uses TRBV29-1 with TRBJ2-7; D is perhaps TRBD2 (5 bases). Trimming stripped 7 bases from V and 1 base from J, with 11 bases between. The CDR3 loop spans 12 amino acids. Germline V CDR1 and CDR2: SQVTM, ANQGSEA. The CDR3 sequence is CSAHGNSYEQYF. The CDR3 nucleotides are TGCAGCGCGCACGGGAATTCCTACGAGCAGTACTTC.

This chain joins TRBV9 and TRBJ2-5, with 7 bases fitting TRBD2. With 3 bases clipped from V and 3 bases from J, the junction kept 5 bases outside the gene matches. CDR3 size: 14 residues. Germline V CDR1 and CDR2: SGDLS, YYNGEE. CDR3 loop: CASSAQSGEETQYF. The CDR3 DNA reads TGTGCCAGCAGCGCGCAGAGCGGGGAAGAGACCCAGTACTTC.

This clonotype has more than one count but fewer than ten. This sequence joins TRBV7-3 and TRBJ2-3; D ambiguous. Per the germline V gene, CDR1 is SGHTA and CDR2 is FQGTGA. Trimming removed 2 bases from V and 4 bases from J, with 7 bases in between. The CDR3 runs 13 residues. The CDR3 is CASSLYVADTQYF. The CDR3 nucleotides read TGTGCCAGCAGCTTATACGTAGCAGATACGCAGTATTTT.

In its sample, this clonotype was seen a few times. The V call is TRBV7-2, the J call TRBJ2-5; possibly TRBD1 for D (6 bases). Germline assignment: CDR1 SGHTA and CDR2 FQGNSA. Trimming pared 2 bases from V and 4 bases from J, leaving 11 bases between. This CDR3 region has 14 residues. CDR3 residues: CASSLSYRVETQYF. The CDR3 nucleotides are TGTGCCAGCAGCTTATCATACAGGGTAGAGACCCAGTACTTC.

The sample holds many counts of this clonotype. The CDR3 here is CSASVPSGRSYEQYF. In DNA form, the CDR3 reads TGCAGTGCTAGCGTCCCTAGCGGGAGAAGCTACGAGCAGTACTTC. J is TRBJ2-7 and V is TRBV20-1, with 10 bases aligning to TRBD2. Germline lookup yields CDR1 DFQATT and CDR2 SNEGSKA (reference sequence). V was clipped by 3 bases and J by 3 bases; unmatched bases: 8. The CDR3 consists of 15 residues.

This clonotype has only a few counts. V gene TRBV29-1 combines with J gene TRBJ2-3; the D is unclear. Germline loops: CDR1 SQVTM, CDR2 ANQGSEA. This CDR3 contains 12 residues. Deletions cut 4 bases from V and 6 bases from J, with 11 bases between. The CDR3 DNA reads as TGCAGCGTTGTGGTCCCGCCGGATACGCAGTATTTT. Translated: CSVVVPPDTQYF.

This clonotype occurred a few times. The chain employs TRBV5-5 and TRBJ2-2; TRBD1 agrees at 7 bases. The CDR3 is 16 residues long. Germline trimming cut 4 bases from V and 4 bases from J; bases unmatched to any gene: 10. Germline CDR1 and CDR2: SGHKS and YYEKEE (reference sequence). The CDR3 DNA sequence: TGTGCCAGCAGCCTACAGACAGGGTTGGGCACCGGGGAGCTGTTTTTT. It is translated as CASSLQTGLGTGELFF.

The V and J genes are TRBV5-5 and TRBJ1-3; D possibly corresponds to TRBD1 (5 bases). Germline assignment: CDR1 SGHKS and CDR2 YYEKEE (reference sequence). This CDR3 contains 14 residues. The germline V and J ends were trimmed by 4 bases and 2 bases, with 10 bases remaining between them. The CDR3 coding sequence is TGTGCCAGCAGCCCCCCGGGGGCTGGAAACACCATATATTTT. Translating gives CASSPPGAGNTIYF.

This rearrangement joins TRBV10-3 to TRBJ2-5; either TRBD1 or TRBD2 may fit D (5 bases each). The germline gives CDR1 ENHRY, CDR2 SYGVKD. The CDR3 extends over 18 amino acids. V lost 4 bases to trimming and J lost 0 bases, with 21 bases between them. The DNA for the CDR3 is TGTGCCATCAGTGGCTCCGGGACGGAAGACTTTTACCAAGAGACCCAGTACTTC. The encoded protein is CAISGSGTEDFYQETQYF.

This clonotype was counted only a few times. The chain carries TRBV6-2 or TRBV6-3 and TRBJ2-7, with TRBD1 as a possible D gene (5 bases). The CDR3 totals 14 residues. Trimming stripped 0 bases from V and 5 bases from J, with 11 bases between. CDR1 is MNHEY and CDR2 is SVGEGT in the germline V gene. CDR3 loop: CASSYSGQGHEQYF. The CDR3 DNA reads as TGTGCCAGCAGTTACTCTGGCCAGGGCCACGAGCAGTACTTC.

This clonotype was seen at least ten times. The chain has TRBV20-1 and TRBJ2-1, with TRBD2 matching 9 bases. Germline V gene sequence: CDR1 DFQATT, CDR2 SNEGSKA (reference sequence). This CDR3 contains 14 residues. V lost 3 bases to trimming and J lost 6 bases; unmatched junction nucleotides: 6. CDR3 in amino acids: CSASGGGASNEQFF. DNA for the CDR3: TGCAGTGCTAGCGGCGGGGGGGCCAGCAATGAGCAGTTCTTC.

The V gene is TRBV6-5, the J gene TRBJ1-4; TRBD1 might be the D (5 bases). Germline V gene lookup returns CDR1 MNHEY and CDR2 SVGAGI. Trimming shortened V by 0 bases and J by 0 bases, and 11 bases separated the two germline ends. This CDR3 comprises 17 residues. CDR3 DNA: TGTGCCAGCAGTTACTCGATCCCGGGGGCAACTAATGAAAAACTGTTTTTT. It encodes CASSYSIPGATNEKLFF.

This clonotype was recorded at least ten times. The chain combines TRBV29-1 with TRBJ2-6; D gene uncertain. V was pared by 2 bases and J by 2 bases, with 4 bases between. The germline V gene encodes CDR1 SQVTM and CDR2 ANQGSEA. CDR3 length equals 13 residues. The CDR3 DNA follows: TGCAGCGTTGAATCTGCTGGGGCCAACGTCCTGACTTTC. This translates into CSVESAGANVLTF.

This clonotype was counted only a few times. The chain combines TRBV19 with TRBJ2-1, with D perhaps matching TRBD1 or TRBD2 (6 bases each). The germline gives CDR1 LNHDA, CDR2 SQIVND (reference sequence). V shed 5 bases and J shed 3 bases, with 11 bases lying between them. The CDR3 runs 14 residues. CDR3 region: CASSSGADYNEQFF. In DNA form, the CDR3 reads TGTGCCAGTAGTTCGGGGGCCGACTACAATGAGCAGTTCTTC.

The rearrangement links TRBV20-1 to TRBJ1-2, with a tentative D call TRBD1 (6 bases). Germline assignment: CDR1 DFQATT and CDR2 SNEGSKA (reference sequence). The CDR3 is 14 amino acids. Deletions cut 1 base from V and 6 bases from J, with 15 bases between. CDR3 in DNA: TGCAGTGCTAGAGGGACGACAGGAAGAGATGGCTACACCTTC. It codes for CSARGTTGRDGYTF.

V is TRBV7-3 and J is TRBJ2-1; the match to TRBD2 covers 11 bases. Germline CDR1 reads SGHTA; CDR2 reads FQGTGA. V shed 3 bases and J 6 bases; nucleotides not matched to a gene: 7. The CDR3 has 16 amino acids. The CDR3: CASSFDLTSGTNEQFF. The DNA for the CDR3 is TGTGCCAGCAGCTTCGATCTGACTAGCGGGACCAATGAGCAGTTCTTC.

This clonotype has a handful of counts. The gene calls are TRBV20-1 and TRBJ1-1; D is perhaps TRBD1 (6 bases). Germline CDR1 and CDR2: DFQATT and SNEGSKA (reference sequence). The CDR3 spans 15 residues. Trimming stripped 0 bases from V and 6 bases from J, with 17 bases between. CDR3 coding DNA: TGCAGTGCTAGAGACCCCAAACAGGGTAGGGCTGAAGCTTTCTTT. It specifies CSARDPKQGRAEAFF.

The CDR3: CASTQGGPSTDTQYF. In nucleotides, the CDR3 is TGCGCCAGCACCCAAGGGGGCCCTAGCACAGATACGCAGTATTTT. The rearrangement joins TRBV5-1 to TRBJ2-3; TRBD1 matches 7 bases. V was clipped by 6 bases and J by 0 bases; unmatched bases: 7. Germline assignment: CDR1 SGHRS and CDR2 YFSETQ. CDR3 length: 15 amino acids.

This clonotype has a handful of counts. The genes are TRBV7-2 and TRBJ1-5, with 7 positions matching TRBD1. This CDR3 contains 17 residues. Germline CDR1 and CDR2: SGHTA and FQGNSA. J gave up 3 bases and V 3 bases, and 11 bases lay outside the gene matches. The CDR3 spells CASSFSHFQGDNQPQHF. The CDR3 DNA is TGTGCCAGCAGCTTCTCTCATTTCCAGGGGGACAATCAGCCCCAGCATTTT. The full variable domain, rest sourced from reference TRBV7-2 and TRBJ1-5, is GAGVSQSPSNKVTEKGKDVELRCDPISGHTALYWYRQSLGQGLEFLIYFQGNSAPDKSGLPSDRFSAERTGGSVSTLTIQRTQQEDSAVYLCASSFSHFQGDNQPQHFGDGTRLSIL.